Reported below is one T cell receptor beta chain. This clonotype was recorded many times. The antigen it binds to is not known. Nothing much larger sits one base from this clone, and base qualities are not available. Receptor libraries were prepared by 5' RACE. The sequencing machine was a NextSeq 500. The TCR library protocol attached unique molecular identifiers to individual cDNA molecules to correct for sequencing error and PCR bias. Sequencing covered both TCR alpha and beta chains, and within each sample the abundances of alpha and beta sequences were tightly co-correlated. The original methods were these. Decombinator V4 was used to annotate the V gene, J gene and CDR3 of the TCR sequences. Expanded TCRs were defined as changing significantly between any two time points under a Poisson model with p below 0.0001. TCR abundances were normalised to the total number of TCRs sequenced per sample and expressed as counts per million. TRAV1-2 paired with TRAJ12, TRAJ20 or TRAJ33 defined MAIT TCRs, while TRAV10 paired with TRAJ18 defined iNKT TCRs. VDJdb, accessed 1 November 2021, was searched for CMV, EBV and SARS-CoV-2 annotated TCRs, excluding TCRs annotated for multiple antigens. The public reads were reprocessed in TCRdb via fastp at Q25 and MiXCR, keeping in-frame beta chains. Each entry is one CDR3 protein sequence, shown with its most common DNA and genes. These V and J calls are TCRdb output, not the study's own analysis. Across this sample there are about 48,000 distinct CDR3 sequences, with about 12% seen only once. The ten top clones hold roughly 10% of the sample.

V is cut by 4 bases and J by 0 bases, and the space between the germline ends is 15 bases. In the germline V gene (reference sequence), CDR1 corresponds to LNHDA and CDR2 to SQIVND. CDR3 length: 16 amino acids, cysteine to phenylalanine. The sequence is cut down to CDR3 DNA, 48 bases in frame from base 1. This sample is part of a study of early T cells in non-severe SARS-CoV-2 infection (dated by TCRdb to the early 2020s). About the full investigation: Because TCR sequencing was done on bulk RNA from unsorted whole blood, the alpha and beta chains could not be paired.

Broad study findings and their caveats: Matching against VDJdb was skewed toward anti-spike CD8 responses, likely underestimated virus-specific expansions, and missed private and CD4 specificities.

Set within a cohort of healthcare workers in London, UK, this nested case-control study involved weekly PCR testing of nasopharyngeal swabs along with blood sampling. Healthcare workers were enrolled in the week of the UK lockdown, from 23 to 31 March 2020, and were followed every week for up to roughly 16 weeks. The V gene is TRBV19 and the J gene is TRBJ2-5, with a weak D call of TRBD2 (7 bases match). The receptor comes from an adult who was a healthcare worker with PCR-confirmed SARS-CoV-2 infection or an uninfected control (not recorded which). What was sequenced was whole blood. The DNA sequence is as follows: TGTGCCAGTAGTAAGGCCCTCGGGGGGCACCAAGAGACCCAGTACTTC. It is translated as CASSKALGGHQETQYF.